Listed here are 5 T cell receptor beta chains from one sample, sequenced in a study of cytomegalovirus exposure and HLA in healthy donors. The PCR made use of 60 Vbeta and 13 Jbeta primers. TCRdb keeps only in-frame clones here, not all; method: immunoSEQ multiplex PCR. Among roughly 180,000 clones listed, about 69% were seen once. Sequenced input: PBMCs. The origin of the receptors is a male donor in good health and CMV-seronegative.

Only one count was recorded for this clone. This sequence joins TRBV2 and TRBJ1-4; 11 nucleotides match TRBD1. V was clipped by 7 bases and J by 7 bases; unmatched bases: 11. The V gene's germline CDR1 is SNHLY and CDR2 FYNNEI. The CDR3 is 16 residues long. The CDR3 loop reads CASKSGTGGAGEKLFF. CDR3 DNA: TGTGCCAGCAAATCCGGGACAGGGGGTGCGGGTGAAAAACTGTTTTTT.

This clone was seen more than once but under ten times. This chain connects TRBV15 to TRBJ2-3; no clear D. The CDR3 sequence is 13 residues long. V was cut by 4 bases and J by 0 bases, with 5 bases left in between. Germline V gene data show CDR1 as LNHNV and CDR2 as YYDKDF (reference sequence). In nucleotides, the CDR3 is TGTGCCACCAGCATCAGGAGCACAGATACGCAGTATTTT. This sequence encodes CATSIRSTDTQYF.

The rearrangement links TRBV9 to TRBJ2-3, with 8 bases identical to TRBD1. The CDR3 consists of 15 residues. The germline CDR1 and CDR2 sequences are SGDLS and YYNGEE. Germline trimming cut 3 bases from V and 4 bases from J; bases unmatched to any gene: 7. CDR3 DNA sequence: TGTGCCAGCAGCGAATCAGGGGGCGATGCAGATACGCAGTATTTT. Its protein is CASSESGGDADTQYF.

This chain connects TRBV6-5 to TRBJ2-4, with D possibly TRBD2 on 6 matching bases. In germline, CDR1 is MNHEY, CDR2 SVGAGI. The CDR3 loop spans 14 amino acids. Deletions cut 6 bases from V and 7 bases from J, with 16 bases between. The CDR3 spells CASSRTAGRNIQYF. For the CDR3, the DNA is TGTGCCAGCAGCCGAACGGCGGGGCGGAACATTCAGTACTTC.

In nucleotides, the CDR3 is TGTGCCAGCGTGCCAACAGGGGGCTCGTATGGCTACACCTTC. Protein: CASVPTGGSYGYTF. This chain connects TRBV9 to TRBJ1-2, with 9 bases matching TRBD1. With 7 bases clipped from V and 5 bases from J, the junction kept 9 bases outside the gene matches. CDR1 is SGDLS, CDR2 YYNGEE, per germline. The CDR3 has 14 amino acids.